The next 22 T cell receptor beta chains were all read from a single sample in a study of T-cell memory formation after mild COVID-19. MiXCR, applied by TCRdb to the 5' RACE reads, yields one record per CDR3 protein. This table holds around 250,000 distinct CDR3 sequences, 8.5% to 9.5% found once. Material: PBMCs or a T cell subset sorted from them (not recorded which). The receptor set was obtained from a man younger than 35 who had mild COVID-19 (a few samples of this study predate the infection). Cell type and time point are not known.

In this sample, this clonotype turned up a few times. The gene calls are TRBV12-3 or TRBV12-4 and TRBJ1-2, with 7 positions matching TRBD1. The CDR3 loop spans 13 amino acids. Unmatched junction bases numbered 10, after V lost 8 bases and J lost 7 bases. In DNA, the CDR3 is TGTGCCAGCTACGCGGACAGGTCGCCTGGCTACACCTTC. Amino acid sequence: CASYADRSPGYTF.

The rearrangement uses TRBV19 and TRBJ1-1, with D possibly matching TRBD1 (5 bases). The CDR3 spans 13 residues. With 7 bases removed from V and 2 bases from J, the gap between germline ends came to 11 bases. Germline-derived CDR1 and CDR2 are LNHDA and SQIVND (reference sequence). The CDR3 region has the DNA TGTGCCAGTACGGACACCATTAACACTGAAGCTTTCTTT. Residues: CASTDTINTEAFF.

This clonotype was recorded many times. The J gene is TRBJ2-2, the V gene TRBV4-3; 10 nucleotides line up with TRBD1. CDR1 LGHNA and CDR2 YSLEER come from the germline V gene. After removal of 1 base from V and 6 bases from J, the junction contained 5 bases not matched to a gene. CDR3 length: 16 residues. CDR3 nucleotides: TGCGCCAGCAGCCAAGCACCGGGACAGGGGCCCGGGGAGCTGTTTTTT. Encoded protein: CASSQAPGQGPGELFF.

The chain employs TRBV5-1 and TRBJ2-3; D possibly matches TRBD1 or TRBD2 (6 bases each). The V end lost 3 bases, the J end lost 1 base, and 15 bases lay between the germline ends. Germline values: CDR1 SGHRS, CDR2 YFSETQ. The CDR3 spans 16 residues. The CDR3 loop reads CASSWGAPGGTDTQYF. The CDR3 DNA follows: TGCGCCAGCAGCTGGGGGGCCCCCGGTGGCACAGATACGCAGTATTTT.

The rearrangement links TRBV7-9 to TRBJ1-6; 7 bases agree with TRBD1. The CDR3 is 17 amino acids. Germline V gene sequence: CDR1 SEHNR, CDR2 FQNEAQ (reference sequence). The junction had 13 bases not matched to a gene; V was cut back by 1 base and J by 10 bases. The CDR3: CASSLGARGQIKSPLHF. As DNA, the CDR3 is TGTGCCAGCAGCTTAGGAGCCCGGGGACAGATAAAATCACCCCTCCACTTT. The complete variable domain, with remaining parts taken from reference TRBV7-9 and TRBJ1-6, reads DTGVSQNPRHKITKRGQNVTFRCDPISEHNRLYWYRQTLGQGPEFLTYFQNEAQLEKSRLLSDRFSAERPKGSFSTLEIQRTEQGDSAMYLCASSLGARGQIKSPLHFGNGTRLTVT.

The genes are TRBV15 and TRBJ2-2; D is perhaps TRBD2 (5 bases). Looked up from germline, CDR1 is LNHNV and CDR2 is YYDKDF (reference sequence). V dropped 1 base and J dropped 6 bases, with 9 bases sitting between them. This CDR3 region has 14 residues. This CDR3 is CATSRGWGAGELFF. The CDR3 DNA reads as TGTGCCACCAGCAGAGGTTGGGGAGCCGGGGAGCTGTTTTTT. The complete variable domain, with remaining parts taken from reference TRBV15 and TRBJ2-2, reads DAMVIQNPRYQVTQFGKPVTLSCSQTLNHNVMYWYQQKSSQAPKLLFHYYDKDFNNEADTPDNFQSRRPNTSFCFLDIRSPGLGDTAMYLCATSRGWGAGELFFGEGSRLTVL.

The CDR3 is CASSLARAKGFGYTF. The CDR3 nucleotides are TGTGCCAGCAGCTTAGCGCGGGCGAAGGGGTTTGGCTACACCTTC. The chain links TRBV7-2 to TRBJ1-2; TRBD1 might be the D (5 bases). V lost 0 bases, J lost 7 bases, and 15 bases lay in between. Germline CDR1 reads SGHTA; CDR2 reads FQGNSA. The length of the CDR3 is 15 residues.

This clonotype was counted between two and nine times. The chain carries TRBV5-1 and TRBJ2-2; no clear D gene. Germline lookup yields CDR1 SGHRS and CDR2 YFSETQ. V was trimmed by 0 bases and J by 8 bases, leaving 14 bases between them. The CDR3 contains 15 residues. The CDR3 DNA reads TGCGCCAGCAGCTTGGAACTTTTGTGGGGTGGGGAGCTGTTTTTT. Encoded protein: CASSLELLWGGELFF.

This chain joins TRBV5-4 and TRBJ2-3; a weak D match, TRBD2 (6 bases). The germline V and J ends were trimmed by 4 bases and 2 bases, with 17 bases remaining between them. The CDR3 runs 16 residues. CDR1 is SGHNT and CDR2 is YYREEE in the germline V gene (reference sequence). The CDR3 coding sequence is TGTGCCAGCAGCATAAGACTAGAAAGGCTCACAGATACGCAGTATTTT. As protein: CASSIRLERLTDTQYF.

This clonotype was recorded a few times. The rearrangement uses TRBV7-9 and TRBJ2-1; maybe TRBD2 (7 bases). The CDR3 is 14 residues long. In germline, CDR1 is SEHNR, CDR2 FQNEAQ (reference sequence). V lost 10 bases and J 4 bases, leaving 17 bases between the germline ends. CDR3 amino acids: CANPGEGGYNEQFF. CDR3 DNA sequence: TGTGCCAACCCTGGGGAGGGGGGGTACAATGAGCAGTTCTTC.

The chain is built from TRBV11-2 and TRBJ1-3; D might be TRBD1 (5 bases). Germline V gene data show CDR1 as SGHAT and CDR2 as FQNNGV. V gave up 5 bases and J gave up 14 bases, with 19 bases separating them. The CDR3 sequence is 13 residues long. CDR3 DNA: TGTGCCAGCAGCAAAAACCGGGACGCACTCTTATATTTT. This translates into CASSKNRDALLYF.

The V gene is TRBV23-1, the J gene TRBJ1-6; 7 nucleotides match TRBD1. TRBV23-1 falls under the ORF class, with uncertain function. There are 19 residues in the CDR3. The junction had 11 bases not matched to a gene; V was cut back by 0 bases and J by 3 bases. CDR3: CASSQSRTGPPRYNSPLHF. In DNA form, the CDR3 reads TGCGCCAGCAGTCAATCGCGGACAGGCCCTCCCCGCTATAATTCACCCCTCCACTTT.

The gene calls are TRBV11-2 and TRBJ2-5; perhaps TRBD2 as D (6 bases). Looked up from germline, CDR1 is SGHAT and CDR2 is FQNNGV. Trimming removed 5 bases from V and 4 bases from J, with 14 bases in between. The CDR3 spans 14 residues. The CDR3 spells CASSLWLGGETQYF. In nucleotides, the CDR3 is TGTGCCAGCAGCCTCTGGTTGGGGGGAGAGACCCAGTACTTC.

This clonotype was seen many times. This chain connects TRBV7-2 to TRBJ2-3; D is undetermined. V gave up 4 bases and J gave up 6 bases, with 8 bases separating them. CDR1 is SGHTA, CDR2 FQGNSA, per germline. The CDR3 covers 12 residues. The CDR3 region has the DNA TGTGCCAGCAGCTCAGGATGGGATACGCAGTATTTT. Translation: CASSSGWDTQYF.

The chain recombines TRBV7-9 with TRBJ1-1, with D possibly matching TRBD1 (5 bases). Deletions cut 3 bases from V and 7 bases from J, with 18 bases between. Germline V gene lookup returns CDR1 SEHNR and CDR2 FQNEAQ (reference sequence). The CDR3 loop spans 15 amino acids. CDR3 bases: TGTGCCAGCAGCTTTCAGGGCCTGGGTCGGAATGAAGCTTTCTTT. Its translation: CASSFQGLGRNEAFF.

The V call is TRBV5-1, the J call TRBJ2-1; the D is unclear. The CDR3 loop spans 14 amino acids. CDR1 SGHRS and CDR2 YFSETQ come from the germline V gene. Trimming left V 4 bases short and J 8 bases short, with 16 bases between. The chain's CDR3 is CASSRSRNLHEQFF. CDR3 bases: TGCGCCAGCAGCCGCTCCCGGAATTTGCATGAGCAGTTCTTC.

This clonotype was seen more than once but under ten times. V usage is TRBV25-1 and J usage is TRBJ2-1, with D perhaps being TRBD1 or TRBD2 (6 bases each). The V gene's germline CDR1 is MGHDK and CDR2 SYGVNS. V was trimmed by 4 bases and J by 0 bases, leaving 10 bases between them. The CDR3 loop spans 15 amino acids. In nucleotides, the CDR3 is TGTGCCAGCAGTGTGGGGGGCTTCTCCTACAATGAGCAGTTCTTC. Amino acids: CASSVGGFSYNEQFF.

In its sample, this clonotype was seen many times. The chain has TRBV5-1 and TRBJ2-3, with 13 nucleotides matching TRBD2. Germline CDR1 is SGHRS and CDR2 is YFSETQ. Trimming cost V 3 bases and J 1 base; bases outside gene matches: 2. CDR3 length: 16 residues. Written as DNA, the CDR3 is TGCGCCAGCAGCTCGGGGACTAGCGGGGGCACAGATACGCAGTATTTT. It yields the protein CASSSGTSGGTDTQYF.

This clonotype was observed a handful of times. The chain joins TRBV19 to TRBJ2-3; no clear D. With 5 bases removed from V and 2 bases from J, the gap between germline ends came to 14 bases. CDR3 length equals 15 residues. From germline, CDR1 is LNHDA and CDR2 SQIVND (reference sequence). CDR3 residues: CASSPSSSLTDTQYF. The CDR3 DNA is TGTGCCAGTAGTCCTTCGAGCTCCCTCACAGATACGCAGTATTTT.

This clonotype was counted only a few times. V and J are TRBV11-2 and TRBJ1-1; weak D call: TRBD1 (6 bases). The CDR3 loop spans 14 amino acids. V lost 2 bases and J lost 5, with 12 bases in between. Per the germline V gene, CDR1 is SGHAT and CDR2 is FQNNGV. CDR3 in DNA: TGTGCCAGCAGCTTAACAGGGAGGGGGACTGAAGCTTTCTTT. As protein: CASSLTGRGTEAFF.

The chain joins TRBV2 to TRBJ1-5, with D uncertain. Trimming removed 3 bases from V and 1 base from J, with 4 bases in between. CDR1 is SNHLY, CDR2 FYNNEI, per germline. CDR3 length: 13 amino acids. The CDR3 DNA is TGTGCCAGCAGTGATGAGAGCAATCAGCCCCAGCATTTT. It codes for CASSDESNQPQHF. The complete variable domain, with remaining parts taken from reference TRBV2 and TRBJ1-5, reads EPEVTQTPSHQVTQMGQEVILRCVPISNHLYFYWYRQILGQKVEFLVSFYNNEISEKSEIFDDQFSVERPDGSNFTLKIRSTKLEDSAMYFCASSDESNQPQHFGDGTRLSIL.

This clonotype was counted ten times or more. The chain carries TRBV7-9 and TRBJ2-5, with TRBD2 identical over 9 bases. V gave up 4 bases and J gave up 0 bases; unmatched junction bases: 12. Germline V gene data show CDR1 as SEHNR and CDR2 as FQNEAQ (reference sequence). The CDR3 totals 18 residues. CDR3 nucleotides: TGTGCCAGCAGCTCCCGGAGAGTAAGCGGGGGGAACCAAGAGACCCAGTACTTC. It translates to CASSSRRVSGGNQETQYF.